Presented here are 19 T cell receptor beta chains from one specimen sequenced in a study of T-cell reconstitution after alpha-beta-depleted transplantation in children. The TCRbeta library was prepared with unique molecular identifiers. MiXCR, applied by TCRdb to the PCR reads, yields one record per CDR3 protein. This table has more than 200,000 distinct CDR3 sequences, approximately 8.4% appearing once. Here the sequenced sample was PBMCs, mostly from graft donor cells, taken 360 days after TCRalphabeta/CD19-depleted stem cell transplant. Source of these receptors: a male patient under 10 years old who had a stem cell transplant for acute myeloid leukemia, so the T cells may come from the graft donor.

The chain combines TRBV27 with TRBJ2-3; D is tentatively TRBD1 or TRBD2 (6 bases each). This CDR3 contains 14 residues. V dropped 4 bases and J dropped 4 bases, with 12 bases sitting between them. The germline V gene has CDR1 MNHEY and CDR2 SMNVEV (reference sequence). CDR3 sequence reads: CASSYRGEADTQYF. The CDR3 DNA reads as TGTGCCAGCAGTTATAGGGGGGAGGCAGATACGCAGTATTTT.

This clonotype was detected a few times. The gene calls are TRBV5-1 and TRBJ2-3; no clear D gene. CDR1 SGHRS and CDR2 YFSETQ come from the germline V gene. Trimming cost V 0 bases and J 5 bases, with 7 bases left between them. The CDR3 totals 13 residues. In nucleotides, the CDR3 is TGCGCCAGCAGCTTGGGGCGTCTAGATACGCAGTATTTT. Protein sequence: CASSLGRLDTQYF.

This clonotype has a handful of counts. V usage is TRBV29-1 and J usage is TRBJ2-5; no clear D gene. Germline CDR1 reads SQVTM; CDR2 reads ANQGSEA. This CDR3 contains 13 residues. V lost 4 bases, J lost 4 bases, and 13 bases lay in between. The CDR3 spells CSVGQLLRETQYF. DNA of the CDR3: TGCAGCGTTGGTCAGCTACTCAGAGAGACCCAGTACTTC.

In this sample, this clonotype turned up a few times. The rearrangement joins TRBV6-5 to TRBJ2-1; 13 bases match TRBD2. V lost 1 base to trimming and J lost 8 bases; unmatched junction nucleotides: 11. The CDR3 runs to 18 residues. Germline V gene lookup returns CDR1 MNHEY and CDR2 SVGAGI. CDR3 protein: CASSYLLAGGPLGDEQFF. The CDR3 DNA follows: TGTGCCAGCAGTTACTTACTAGCGGGGGGGCCGTTGGGGGATGAGCAGTTCTTC.

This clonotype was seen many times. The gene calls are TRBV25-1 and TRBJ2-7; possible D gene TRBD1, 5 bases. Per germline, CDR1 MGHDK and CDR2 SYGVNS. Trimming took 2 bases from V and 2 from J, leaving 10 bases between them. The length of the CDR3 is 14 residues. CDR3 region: CASSEQGNTYEQYF. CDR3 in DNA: TGTGCCAGCAGTGAACAGGGAAATACCTACGAGCAGTACTTC.

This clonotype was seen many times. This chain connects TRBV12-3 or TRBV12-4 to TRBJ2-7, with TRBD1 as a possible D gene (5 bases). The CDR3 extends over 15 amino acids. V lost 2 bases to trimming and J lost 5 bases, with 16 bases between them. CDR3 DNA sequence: TGTGCCAGCAGTTTAAGGCACAGGCGGCCCCACGAGCAGTACTTC. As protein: CASSLRHRRPHEQYF.

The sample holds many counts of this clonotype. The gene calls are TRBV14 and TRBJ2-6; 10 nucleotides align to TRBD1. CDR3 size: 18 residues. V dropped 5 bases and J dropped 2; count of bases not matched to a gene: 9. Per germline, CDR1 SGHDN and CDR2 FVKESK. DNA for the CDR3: TGTGCCAGCAGCAAAACCCAAGGGACAGGGGCTGGGGCCAACGTCCTGACTTTC. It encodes CASSKTQGTGAGANVLTF. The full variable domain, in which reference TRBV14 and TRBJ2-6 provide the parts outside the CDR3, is EAGVTQFPSHSVIEKGQTVTLRCDPISGHDNLYWYRRVMGKEIKFLLHFVKESKQDESGMPNNRFLAERTGGTYSTLKVQPAELEDSGVYFCASSKTQGTGAGANVLTFGAGSRLTVL.

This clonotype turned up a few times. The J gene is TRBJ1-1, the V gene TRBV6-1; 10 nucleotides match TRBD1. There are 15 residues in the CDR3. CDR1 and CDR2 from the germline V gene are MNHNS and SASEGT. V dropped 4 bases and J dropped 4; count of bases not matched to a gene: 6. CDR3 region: CASSADRGLGTEAFF. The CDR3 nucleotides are TGTGCCAGCAGTGCCGACAGGGGGCTCGGCACTGAAGCTTTCTTT.

The CDR3 nucleotides read TGTGCCAGCAGCAAAAGGCAGGGCTCTGAAGCTTTCTTT. Its translation is CASSKRQGSEAFF. The chain uses TRBV12-3 or TRBV12-4 and TRBJ1-1, with a weak D call TRBD1 (5 bases). CDR3 length: 13 residues. Trimming left V 6 bases short and J 6 bases short, with 14 bases between.

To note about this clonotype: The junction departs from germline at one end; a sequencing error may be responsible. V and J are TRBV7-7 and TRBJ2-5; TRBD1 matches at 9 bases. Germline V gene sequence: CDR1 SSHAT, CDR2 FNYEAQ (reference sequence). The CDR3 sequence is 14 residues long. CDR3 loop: CASSLDRGSETQYF. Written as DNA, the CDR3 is TGTGCTAGCAGCCTGGACAGGGGAAGTGAGACCCAGTACTTC. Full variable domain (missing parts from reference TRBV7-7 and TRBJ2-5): GAGVSQSPRYKVTKRGQDVTLRCDPISSHATLYWYQQALGQGPEFLTYFNYEAQPDKSGLPSDRFSAERPEGSISTLTIQRTEQRDSAMYRCASSLDRGSETQYFGPGTRLLVL.

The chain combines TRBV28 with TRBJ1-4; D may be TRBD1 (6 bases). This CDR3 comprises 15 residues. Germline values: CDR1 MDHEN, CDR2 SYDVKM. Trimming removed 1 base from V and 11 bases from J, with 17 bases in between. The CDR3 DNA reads TGTGCCAGCAGTTTATTCCCTAGGGGGGGGGACAAACTGTTTTTT. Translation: CASSLFPRGGDKLFF. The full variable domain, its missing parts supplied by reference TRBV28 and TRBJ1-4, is DVKVTQSSRYLVKRTGEKVFLECVQDMDHENMFWYRQDPGLGLRLIYFSYDVKMKEKGDIPEGYSVSREKKERFSLILESASTNQTSMYLCASSLFPRGGDKLFFGSGTQLSVL.

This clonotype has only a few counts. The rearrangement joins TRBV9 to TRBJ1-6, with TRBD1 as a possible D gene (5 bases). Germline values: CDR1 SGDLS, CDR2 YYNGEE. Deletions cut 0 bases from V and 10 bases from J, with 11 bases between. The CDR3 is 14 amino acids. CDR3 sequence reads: CASSVGGKVSPLHF. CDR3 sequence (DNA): TGTGCCAGCAGCGTAGGGGGGAAGGTCTCACCCCTCCACTTT.

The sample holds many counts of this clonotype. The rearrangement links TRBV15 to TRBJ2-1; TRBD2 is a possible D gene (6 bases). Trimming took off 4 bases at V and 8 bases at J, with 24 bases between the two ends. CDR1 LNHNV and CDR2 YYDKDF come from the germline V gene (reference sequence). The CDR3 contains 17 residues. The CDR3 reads CATSTRRGFGRGDEQFF. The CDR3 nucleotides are TGTGCCACCAGCACCAGGCGTGGCTTCGGGAGAGGCGATGAGCAGTTCTTC.

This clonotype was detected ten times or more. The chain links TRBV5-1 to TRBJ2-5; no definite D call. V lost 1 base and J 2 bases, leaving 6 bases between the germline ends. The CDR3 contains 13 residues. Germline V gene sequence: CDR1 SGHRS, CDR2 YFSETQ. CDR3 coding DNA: TGCGCCAGCAGCTTGAACGGTCAAGAGACCCAGTACTTC. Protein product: CASSLNGQETQYF.

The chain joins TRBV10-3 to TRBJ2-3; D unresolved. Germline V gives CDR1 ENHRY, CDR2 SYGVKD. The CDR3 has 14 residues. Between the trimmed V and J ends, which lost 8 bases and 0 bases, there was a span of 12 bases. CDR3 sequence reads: CAISRAVSTDTQYF. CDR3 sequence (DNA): TGTGCCATCTCAAGGGCTGTTAGCACAGATACGCAGTATTTT.

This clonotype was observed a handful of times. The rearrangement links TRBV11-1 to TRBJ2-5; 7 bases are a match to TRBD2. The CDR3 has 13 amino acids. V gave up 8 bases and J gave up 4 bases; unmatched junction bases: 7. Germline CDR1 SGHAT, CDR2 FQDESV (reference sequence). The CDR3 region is CASAGRETETQYF. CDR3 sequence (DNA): TGTGCCAGCGCGGGGAGGGAAACAGAGACCCAGTACTTC.

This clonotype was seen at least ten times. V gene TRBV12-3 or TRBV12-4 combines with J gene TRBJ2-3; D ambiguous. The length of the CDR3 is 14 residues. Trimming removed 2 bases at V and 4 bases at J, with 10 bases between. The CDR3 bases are TGTGCCAGCAGTTTATTCACCCCTCCAGATACGCAGTATTTT. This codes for CASSLFTPPDTQYF.

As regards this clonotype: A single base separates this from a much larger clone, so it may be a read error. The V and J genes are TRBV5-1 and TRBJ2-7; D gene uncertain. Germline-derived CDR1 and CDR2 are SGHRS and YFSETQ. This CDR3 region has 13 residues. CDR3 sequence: CATSFRTSYEQYF. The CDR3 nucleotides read TGCGCCACCAGCTTTAGGACCTCCTACGAGCAGTACTTC.

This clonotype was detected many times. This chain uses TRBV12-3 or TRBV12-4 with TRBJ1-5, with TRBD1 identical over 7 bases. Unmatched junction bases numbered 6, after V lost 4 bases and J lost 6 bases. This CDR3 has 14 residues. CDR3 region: CASSSQGGSQPQHF. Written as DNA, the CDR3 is TGTGCCAGCAGTTCCCAGGGGGGCAGTCAGCCCCAGCATTTT.